The rows below give T cell receptor beta chains drawn from one sample of a study of cytomegalovirus exposure and HLA in healthy donors. Clones were read by immunoSEQ multiplex PCR, and TCRdb kept only the in-frame ones, dropping some. Of some 120,000 clones listed, about 80% are singletons. Source material: PBMCs. The receptors stem from a woman aged 45-60 years in good health and CMV-seropositive. Both conserved end residues are part of each CDR3. A D gene is named only where the DNA matches it firmly. Clone size is stated in some rows and not others, as once, few, many or a class when expanded.

J gene,CDR3 length,D gene,clone size,V gene,CDR3 protein,CDR3 DNA
TRBJ2-1,15,-,once,TRBV5-1,CASSLGGSSYNEQFF,TGCGCCAGCAGCTTGGGTGGTAGCTCCTACAATGAGCAGTTCTTC
TRBJ2-1,12,-,-,TRBV5-6,CASSLGADEQFF,TGTGCCAGCAGTTTGGGGGCTGATGAGCAGTTCTTC
TRBJ2-1,15,TRBD1,few,TRBV6-5,CASSATGRSYNEQFF,TGTGCCAGCAGTGCGACAGGGAGATCCTACAATGAGCAGTTCTTC
TRBJ2-1,16,TRBD2,-,TRBV4-3,CASSPWTSGTYNEQFF,TGCGCCAGCAGCCCCTGGACTAGCGGGACCTACAATGAGCAGTTCTTC
TRBJ1-1,17,-,-,TRBV5-1,CASSLVTSVIMNTEAFF,TGCGCCAGCAGCTTGGTGACATCCGTAATTATGAACACTGAAGCTTTCTTT
TRBJ2-7,15,-,once,TRBV10-3,CAISPGGASSYEQYF,TGTGCCATCAGTCCGGGGGGCGCTTCCTCCTACGAGCAGTACTTC
TRBJ1-1,15,TRBD1,-,TRBV9,CASSVAQGAGTEAFF,TGTGCCAGCAGCGTAGCTCAGGGGGCCGGGACTGAAGCTTTCTTT
TRBJ2-3,14,-,-,TRBV7-3,CASRYSPGTDTQYF,TGTGCAAGCAGGTACTCCCCGGGCACAGATACGCAGTATTTT
TRBJ2-5,14,TRBD2,-,TRBV9,CASSPSGRGETQYF,TGTGCCAGCAGCCCTAGCGGGAGGGGAGAGACCCAGTACTTC
TRBJ1-5,14,-,few,TRBV27,CASSLYGVGQPQHF,TGTGCCAGCAGTTTATACGGGGTCGGTCAGCCCCAGCATTTT
TRBJ2-3,14,-,-,TRBV6-5,CASSPRRPGDTQYF,TGTGCCAGCAGCCCAAGGAGGCCGGGGGATACGCAGTATTTT
TRBJ2-2,14,-,once,TRBV4-2,CASSPGGPTGELFF,TGTGCCAGCAGCCCAGGAGGGCCTACCGGGGAGCTGTTTTTT
TRBJ2-3,14,TRBD1,many,TRBV6-6,CASSYTGTGGTQYF,TGTGCCAGCAGTTACACCGGGACAGGGGGAACGCAGTATTTT
TRBJ1-1,13,-,-,TRBV25-1,CASSPRVETEAFF,TGTGCCAGCAGTCCCAGGGTGGAAACTGAAGCTTTCTTT
TRBJ2-2,12,-,-,TRBV7-9,CASSFPAGELFF,TGTGCCAGCAGCTTCCCTGCCGGGGAGCTGTTTTTT
TRBJ2-5,13,TRBD1,-,TRBV29-1,CSVGRTGGETQYF,TGCAGCGTGGGTAGGACAGGAGGAGAGACCCAGTACTTC